This T cell receptor beta chain was documented in a study of relationships among human T cell subsets. Broader study findings: Across seven subsets, gene usage, CDR3 length and N-additions did not differ significantly. Bead sorting may have left some CD4+CD8+ double-positive cells.

The T cell receptor alpha and beta CDR3 regions were amplified from mRNA by semiquantitative ARM-PCR. ARM-PCR used tagged nested gene-specific primers, then communal superprimers for exponential amplification. Nested primers were removed by exonuclease before the second PCR round. TCRdb re-called the multiplex PCR reads with MiXCR, one entry per CDR3 protein. Of about 14,000 distinct CDR3 sequences listed, about 60% are singletons. Worth noting for this clonotype: Its antigen is undetermined. The CDR3 end shows no conserved phenylalanine or tryptophan, and so a read error is likely. The limits of the CDR3 on the DNA are not certain, so only TCRdb's listed CDR3 is given.

Anti-CD25 beads selected CD4+CD25+ regulatory T cells from positively selected CD4+ cells. The germline gives CDR1 SGHRS, CDR2 YFSETQ. Termini included, the CDR3 measures 18 amino acids. The clonotype comes from a man in his forties or fifties in good health. Specimen: Tregs sorted from blood. The chain uses TRBV5-1 and TRBJ1-1; the table names TRBD1, a call not compared with the DNA. CDR3 sequence: CASSSVSGTGKLNTEAFL.